Following are 25 T cell receptor beta chains from one sample sequenced in a study of T cells in women clearing cervical HPV infection. The protocol was immunoSEQ multiplex PCR, while the TCRdb copy is restricted to in-frame clones and leaves out a portion. The sample's table shows 36,000 or so clones. Sequencing was done on a sample of blood buffy coat. The receptors originated from a woman aged 18 to 69 with a cervical HPV16 infection that either progressed to CIN3+ or cleared (not recorded which).

Points on this clone: The read stops 3 residues short of the end of the CDR3; the missing end is completed from the germline J gene. The V call is TRBV6-4, the J call TRBJ1-1; 10 bases are a match to TRBD1. The germline V gene encodes CDR1 MRHNA and CDR2 SNTAGT. The CDR3 covers 14 residues. V shed 6 bases and J 4 bases; nucleotides not matched to a gene: 5. CDR3 bases read: TGTGCCAGCAGGATGACAGGGGGCCCCACTGAA. It specifies CASRMTGGPTE. The entire CDR3 is CASRMTGGPTEAFF.

Turning to this clone: The CDR3 goes on 3 residues after the read ends, and that part is filled in from the germline J gene. The rearrangement links TRBV27 to TRBJ1-6; D remains unclear. With 1 base removed from V and 4 bases from J, the gap between germline ends came to 11 bases. Germline-derived CDR1 and CDR2 are MNHEY and SMNVEV (reference sequence). CDR3 length equals 16 residues. The CDR3 bases that were read are TGTGCCAGCAGTTTATTGGCCACTACGTATAATTCACCC. It yields the protein CASSLLATTYNSP. In full, the CDR3 reads CASSLLATTYNSPLHF.

Concerning this clone itself: The read ends 3 residues shy of where the CDR3 ends; the end is completed using the germline J gene. The chain carries TRBV7-2 and TRBJ2-7; D remains unclear. Germline CDR1 is SGHTA and CDR2 is FQGNSA. Trimming shortened V by 1 base and J by 6 bases, and 10 bases separated the two germline ends. The length of the CDR3 is 13 residues. The CDR3 spells CASSLGHTSEQYF. CDR3 DNA, as far as it was read: TGTGCCAGCAGCTTAGGACATACCTCCGAG.

With respect to this clone: Sequencing ends 3 residues short of the CDR3 end; the germline J gene provides the rest. The gene calls are TRBV5-1 and TRBJ1-2; unclear D gene. The CDR3 spans 15 residues. The germline gives CDR1 SGHRS, CDR2 YFSETQ. The V end was cut by 0 bases, the J end by 4 bases, with 13 bases between. The CDR3 DNA, read in part, is TGCGCCAGCAGCTTGGCCAGAACTAGGACCTATGGC. It translates to CASSLARTRTYG. The entire CDR3 protein reads CASSLARTRTYGYTF. Full variable domain (rest looked up from reference TRBV5-1 and TRBJ1-2): KAGVTQTPRYLIKTRGQQVTLSCSPISGHRSVSWYQQTPGQGLQFLFEYFSETQRNKGNFPGRFSGRQFSNSRSEMNVSTLELGDSALYLCASSLARTRTYGYTFGSGTRLTVV.

As for this clone: Coverage ceases 3 residues before the CDR3 finishes, and the germline J gene fills in the end. V is TRBV11-3 and J is TRBJ2-1, with D possibly being TRBD2 (5 bases). Germline CDR1 and CDR2: SGHNT and YENEEA. The CDR3 spans 15 residues. V was pared by 2 bases and J by 2 bases, with 10 bases between. The CDR3 DNA, read in part, is TGTGCCAGCAGCTTAAGCGGCGCAACCTACAATGAG. This encodes CASSLSGATYNE. The whole CDR3 reads CASSLSGATYNEQFF.

A word on this clone: Sequencing ends 3 residues short of the CDR3 end; the germline J gene provides the rest. V is TRBV13 and J is TRBJ1-1; D is undetermined. Germline V gene sequence: CDR1 PRHDT, CDR2 FYEKMQ (reference sequence). The CDR3 covers 15 residues. Trimming pared 3 bases from V and 3 bases from J, leaving 14 bases between. The CDR3 bases that were read are TGTGCCAGCAGCTTGCCCCACCAGAGAGACACTGAA. It is translated as CASSLPHQRDTE. The complete CDR3 protein is CASSLPHQRDTEAFF.

A word on this clone: The sequence runs out 3 residues before the end of the CDR3; the remainder is reconstructed from the germline J gene. The chain couples TRBV7-3 to TRBJ1-2; the D gene is possibly TRBD1 (6 bases). The CDR3 contains 18 residues. Germline CDR1 is SGHTA and CDR2 is FQGTGA. The CDR3 bases that were read are TGTGCCAGCAGCCTACGGCCGTGGACTAGCGGGACAATCTACGAC. Translation: CASSLRPWTSGTIYD. The entire CDR3 sequence reads CASSLRPWTSGTIYDYTF.

Concerning this clone itself: The read terminates 3 residues ahead of where the CDR3 ends, so the germline J gene completes it. The chain carries TRBV6-2 or TRBV6-3 and TRBJ2-7; unclear D gene. Germline CDR1 is MNHEY and CDR2 is SVGEGT. This CDR3 is 12 amino acids long. V was pared by 5 bases and J by 6 bases, with 11 bases between. This CDR3 is CASSGLSREQYF. The CDR3 bases that were read are TGTGCCAGCAGTGGGCTCTCCCGCGAG.

Note on this clone: The observed sequence ends 3 residues before the CDR3 terminus, with the missing tail filled in from the germline J gene. The chain uses TRBV30 and TRBJ1-3, with TRBD1 as a possible D gene (5 bases). The CDR3 has 13 amino acids. CDR1 and CDR2 (germline): GTSNPN, SVGIG (reference sequence). The V end lost 5 bases, the J end lost 3 bases, and 11 bases lay between the germline ends. The DNA read from the CDR3 is TGTGCCTGGCCAGGGAATGGTGGAAACACC. Translating it yields CAWPGNGGNT. The CDR3 in full is CAWPGNGGNTIYF.

About this clone: The CDR3 extends 3 residues past the end of the read, so its final part is completed from the germline J gene. The sample holds other DNA sequences that translate to the same CDR3. V is TRBV7-9 and J is TRBJ2-3; TRBD2 matches at 7 bases. J gave up 6 bases and V 3 bases, and 6 bases lay outside the gene matches. CDR1 is SEHNR, CDR2 FQNEAQ, per germline (reference sequence). This CDR3 has 14 amino acids. The part of the CDR3 DNA that was read is TGTGCCAGCAGCTTGGAAGGACTAGGGGATACG. Protein product: CASSLEGLGDT. The CDR3 reads in full as CASSLEGLGDTQYF.

With respect to this clone: The CDR3 end falls 3 residues outside the read, so it is completed with the germline J gene. This sequence joins TRBV7-2 and TRBJ2-4; D not certain. The V end was cut by 5 bases, the J end by 5 bases, with 10 bases between. CDR3 length: 13 residues. Germline lookup yields CDR1 SGHTA and CDR2 FQGNSA. Incomplete CDR3 DNA: TGTGCCAGCAGCCCCCCTACGCAAAACATT. This codes for CASSPPTQNI. The CDR3 in its entirety is CASSPPTQNIQYF. Full variable domain (outside the CDR3, taken from reference TRBV7-2 and TRBJ2-4): GAGVSQSPSNKVTEKGKDVELRCDPISGHTALYWYRQSLGQGLEFLIYFQGNSAPDKSGLPSDRFSAERTGGSVSTLTIQRTQQEDSAVYLCASSPPTQNIQYFGAGTRLSVL.

Details on this clone: The sequenced fragment ends 3 residues before the CDR3 boundary, so the rest is inferred from the germline J gene. V usage is TRBV7-9 and J usage is TRBJ2-7; maybe TRBD1 (5 bases). Per germline, CDR1 SEHNR and CDR2 FQNEAQ (reference sequence). V lost 1 base to trimming and J lost 5 bases, with 15 bases between them. The CDR3 consists of 15 residues. CDR3: CASSLGLTVPNEQYF. The DNA read from the CDR3 is TGTGCCAGCAGCTTAGGATTGACAGTACCGAACGAG.

The chain's CDR3 is CASSPGGADSYNEQFF. CDR3 DNA, as far as it was read: TGCGCCAGCAGCCCAGGAGGCGCCGACTCCTACAATGAG. V usage is TRBV5-1 and J usage is TRBJ2-1; possibly TRBD2 for D (5 bases). The read comes to an end 3 residues before the CDR3 does, leaving the germline J gene to fill in the end. Germline V gives CDR1 SGHRS, CDR2 YFSETQ. This CDR3 has 16 amino acids. V lost 4 bases and J 0 bases, leaving 14 bases between the germline ends. Full variable domain (missing parts from reference TRBV5-1 and TRBJ2-1): KAGVTQTPRYLIKTRGQQVTLSCSPISGHRSVSWYQQTPGQGLQFLFEYFSETQRNKGNFPGRFSGRQFSNSRSEMNVSTLELGDSALYLCASSPGGADSYNEQFFGPGTRLTVL.

Remarks on this clone: The read falls 3 residues short of the CDR3 end, and the missing part is taken from the germline J gene. The rearrangement uses TRBV2 and TRBJ2-1, with TRBD2 matching 9 bases. This CDR3 contains 15 residues. V lost 6 bases and J lost 4; bases outside the gene matches: 7. Germline V gene sequence: CDR1 SNHLY, CDR2 FYNNEI. The CDR3 DNA, read in part, is TGTGCCAGCAGCGCGAAGCGGGGGGCTTACAATGAG. Translated: CASSAKRGAYNE. The entire CDR3 sequence reads CASSAKRGAYNEQFF.

Points on this clone: The read terminates 3 residues before the CDR3 end, so the remaining end is supplied by the germline J gene. V and J are TRBV4-1 and TRBJ1-2, with D tentatively TRBD1 (6 bases). CDR1 is MGHRA and CDR2 is YSYEKL in the germline V gene. The length of the CDR3 is 14 residues. The covered CDR3 bases are TGCGCCAGCCATAAAACTACAGGGCGTAGCGGC. It yields the protein CASHKTTGRSG. The full-length CDR3 reads as CASHKTTGRSGYTF.

In the case of this clone: The DNA ends 3 residues before the CDR3 does, and the rest of the CDR3 is filled in from the germline J gene. The chain recombines TRBV20-1 with TRBJ2-2; D unresolved. Trimming stripped 2 bases from V and 0 bases from J, with 4 bases between. This CDR3 is built from 13 residues. Per the germline V gene, CDR1 is DFQATT and CDR2 is SNEGSKA (reference sequence). The CDR3 sequence is CSARKANTGELFF. Partial CDR3 DNA: TGCAGTGCTAGAAAGGCGAACACCGGGGAG.

Turning to this clone: The read is 3 residues too short to cover the CDR3 end, so that end is filled in from the germline J gene. The rearrangement joins TRBV10-3 to TRBJ2-7; 11 nucleotides match TRBD2. After removal of 10 bases from V and 2 bases from J, the junction contained 4 bases not matched to a gene. CDR1 is ENHRY, CDR2 SYGVKD, per germline. The CDR3 length is 13 residues. The CDR3: CATLLAGAYEQYF. Partial CDR3 DNA: TGTGCCACCTTACTAGCGGGGGCCTACGAG.

Of note for this clone: From the germline J gene comes the end of the CDR3, since the read stops 3 residues before it. V and J are TRBV20-1 and TRBJ1-3; 7 bases match TRBD1. Germline V lookup: CDR1 DFQATT, CDR2 SNEGSKA (reference sequence). The ends lost 6 bases at V and 4 bases at J; junction bases unmatched: 15. There are 16 residues in the CDR3. The CDR3 DNA, read in part, is TGCAGTGCGGGGGGACAGTCAGGCTTGGGAGGAAACACC. It translates to CSAGGQSGLGGNT. The complete CDR3 sequence is CSAGGQSGLGGNTIYF.

According to its frequency, this clone is medium-sized. The read ends 3 residues before the CDR3 terminus; that terminus is restored from the germline J gene. This rearrangement joins TRBV4-1 to TRBJ2-3; D gene ambiguous. The CDR3 is 16 amino acids. Trimming left V 4 bases short and J 0 bases short, with 14 bases between. Looked up from germline, CDR1 is MGHRA and CDR2 is YSYEKL. This chain's CDR3 is CASSLRDSESTDTQYF. CDR3 DNA (partial): TGCGCCAGCAGCCTAAGAGACTCAGAAAGCACAGATACG.

Concerning this clone itself: The CDR3 is cut off 3 residues early in the read; its end comes from the germline J gene. The V gene is TRBV19, the J gene TRBJ1-2; 10 positions match TRBD1. The V gene's germline CDR1 is LNHDA and CDR2 SQIVND (reference sequence). This CDR3 region has 18 residues. The covered CDR3 bases are TGTGCCAGTAGTATAGTATGGGGGCGGGACAGGGGCTGGGATGAC. Its protein is CASSIVWGRDRGWDD. The full CDR3 reads CASSIVWGRDRGWDDYTF.

Comments on this clone: The sequence runs out 3 residues before the end of the CDR3; the remainder is reconstructed from the germline J gene. The V call is TRBV18, the J call TRBJ2-3; 11 bases match TRBD1. The CDR3 is made up of 15 amino acids. Unmatched junction bases numbered 6, after V lost 6 bases and J lost 4 bases. CDR1 and CDR2 from the germline V gene are KGHSH and LQKENI. The CDR3 reads CASSPGTGGADTQYF. The DNA read from the CDR3 is TGTGCCAGCTCTCCCGGGACAGGGGGGGCAGATACG.

As for this clone: The CDR3 end falls 3 residues outside the read, so it is completed with the germline J gene. The chain couples TRBV29-1 to TRBJ2-2, with 7 bases lining up with TRBD2. Germline lookup yields CDR1 SQVTM and CDR2 ANQGSEA. The V gene end was trimmed by 7 bases and the J gene end by 2 bases; junction bases not matched to a gene: 4. There are 13 residues in the CDR3. The CDR3 DNA, read in part, is TGCAGCGCCGCGGGGGAAAACACCGGGGAG. Encoded protein: CSAAGENTGE. The entire CDR3 sequence reads CSAAGENTGELFF.

About this clone itself: The read ends 3 residues shy of where the CDR3 ends; the end is completed using the germline J gene. The J gene is TRBJ2-5, the V gene TRBV14, with 8 bases aligning to TRBD2. Germline values: CDR1 SGHDN, CDR2 FVKESK. This CDR3 has 16 residues. V trimming: 0 bases; J trimming: 4 bases; junction bases outside the gene matches: 7. The CDR3 region is CASSQDKTGGRETQYF. The covered CDR3 bases are TGTGCCAGCAGCCAAGATAAAACGGGGGGGCGAGAGACC. Combining the CDR3 with reference TRBV14 and TRBJ2-5 gives the whole variable domain EAGVTQFPSHSVIEKGQTVTLRCDPISGHDNLYWYRRVMGKEIKFLLHFVKESKQDESGMPNNRFLAERTGGTYSTLKVQPAELEDSGVYFCASSQDKTGGRETQYFGPGTRLLVL.

About this clone itself: Read data end 3 residues before the CDR3 end; the end is taken from the germline J gene. The gene calls are TRBV5-1 and TRBJ2-3; 12 bases line up with TRBD2. V dropped 4 bases and J dropped 1; count of bases not matched to a gene: 7. CDR3 size: 17 residues. Germline CDR1 SGHRS, CDR2 YFSETQ. The covered CDR3 bases are TGCGCCAGCAGCAGGGCGGCTAGCGGGGGGGGCACAGATACG. Its protein product is CASSRAASGGGTDT. The full-length CDR3 reads as CASSRAASGGGTDTQYF.

On this clone itself: The read terminates 3 residues before the CDR3 end, so the remaining end is supplied by the germline J gene. V gene TRBV12-3 or TRBV12-4 combines with J gene TRBJ2-2; TRBD1 matches 8 bases. The CDR3 contains 18 residues. The trim removed 3 bases at V and 0 bases at J, leaving 9 bases unmatched. The part of the CDR3 DNA that was read is TGTGCCAGCAGTTTCAGGACAGGGAAGAGGCCGAACACCGGGGAG. This gives the protein CASSFRTGKRPNTGE. The full CDR3 sequence reads CASSFRTGKRPNTGELFF.